This TCR beta chain was observed in a study of cytomegalovirus exposure and HLA in healthy donors (dated by TCRdb to about 2017). At the level of the whole study: An earlier analysis of several hundred of the donors reported about 260 Gb of sequence data and around 100 million unique TCR beta sequences obtained from around 180 million T cells. About 300 gigabases of sequencing data and 91 million or so unique TCR sequences made up an early release that covered approximately 700 HLA-typed donors. Of the approximately 400 genotyped donors, 65% to 90% fell in the genetic ancestry cluster associated with self-reported Caucasian donors. The study aimed to test whether cataloging public T cell receptors could reveal signatures of past pathogen exposure. Using immunosequencing, the study profiled T cell repertoires from around 680 subjects and related those repertoires to cytomegalovirus serostatus. In addition to the first cohort of several hundred subjects, a separate validation cohort of around 110 different subjects was used. To predict cytomegalovirus infection status, the study combined high-throughput TCR immunosequencing, statistical association of individual TCRs with disease status, and machine learning. In a later analysis, previously published TCR beta repertoires from fewer than 750 donors were re-analyzed and high-resolution HLA genotyping was added so that TCR occurrence patterns could be studied. Rather than using new phenotypic data, the later analysis identified candidate immune exposures from TCR beta sequences and from how often those sequences occurred across donors. An earlier analysis of 500 to 650 of the donors applied high-throughput TCR beta sequencing to assess whether each TCR beta V gene segment acted as functional or pseudogenic. Donor age, sex, ethnicity and CMV serostatus were compiled alongside the repertoire data. Genome-wide SNP genotypes for about 55% of the 666 donors were used in a later genetic analysis, which treated that subset as a discovery cohort. Every discovery cohort repertoire had been produced on one sequencing platform. Class I and class II HLA loci were covered by the typing at four-digit resolution. The number of typed donors differed by locus: about 620-630 for A, B, C, DRB1 and DQB1; some 540 for DQA1; 606 for DPA1; and about 450 for DPB1. Roughly 5 DR-DQ haplotypes were handled as single units for association and clustering, since linkage in the cohort was strong. On average, 235,054 unique TCR beta nucleotide sequences were sequenced per donor among a few hundred genotyped donors of the cohort, with 15% to 20% of those sequences being non-productive.

Sequences MNHEY (CDR1) and SMNVEV (CDR2) are obtained from the germline V gene (reference sequence). CDR3 length: 18 amino acids, cysteine to phenylalanine. Only the CDR3 portion is preserved as DNA: 54 bases, with reading frame beginning at the first base. V is pruned by 5 bases and J by 0 bases, leaving 10 bases of the junction without a gene match. In total, 666 healthy bone marrow donors made up the cohort. At the time of sampling, all cohort members were nominally healthy, though unrecorded immune exposures were likely present. The donor tested CMV seropositive and was one of the 289 seropositive cohort members. A peripheral blood sample was collected from each donor, and TCR beta sequencing was performed on peripheral blood mononuclear cells. Genomic DNA was extracted from the blood cell samples with the Qiagen DNeasy Blood Extraction Kit. To note about this clone: Its target antigen remains unknown. Base qualities are not at hand, and no much larger clone is one base apart.

Paper-wide results and their limitations: In a later analysis, HLA-associated TCR beta chains showed more clonal expansion and lower generation probabilities than non-associated chains that were equally common. The study gave a list of 150 to 200 TCR beta chains associated with cytomegalovirus. Presence/absence analyses assumed roughly uniform sequencing depth across donors, an assumption that may not hold. Cytomegalovirus status was reported to be diagnosed by the classifier with high specificity and sensitivity in both the original and validation cohorts. At a false discovery rate of 0.05, a later analysis linked about 16,000 TCR beta sequences to specific HLA alleles. For the cohort, immune exposure information was limited to CMV serostatus. Because counts were too low, fewer than 20 rarely observed V segments, including chromosome 9 orphons, were excluded from the earlier analysis of 587 of the donors. A group of highly shared sequence variants was considered likely to be a technical artifact of the sequencing pipeline. Assigning TCR associations to individual alleles was difficult when HLA alleles, especially DR and DQ, strongly co-occurred. V-gene and J-gene trimming of TCR beta chains was associated with a missense DCLRE1C variant in a later genetic analysis, and the association was replicated in an independent cohort. A further reported finding was that TCR beta sequences accurately predicted the HLA-A and HLA-B alleles for most subjects in the first cohort. According to a later analysis, parvovirus B19, influenza, CMV and Epstein-Barr virus appeared linked to several top co-occurrence clusters. According to a later genetic analysis, donors in an Asian-associated ancestry cluster had fewer N-insertions in productive TCRs than the roughly 670-donor mean. Broadly in line with IMGT annotations, most TCR beta V segments showed up in productive rearrangements about 87% or about 30% of the time in an earlier analysis of approximately 600 of the donors. A later analysis found that TCR association rates varied across HLA loci, with DRB1 alleles showing the most associated TCRs and HLA-C alleles the fewest. Three of the identified cytomegalovirus-associated TCR beta chains were confirmed in vitro to be specific for cytomegalovirus antigens. Most TCR sequences were seen in very few donors, while some public TCRs were found in many individuals. Most CMV-associated TCR beta chains appeared to be HLA-restricted in a later analysis, and the HLA associations seemed to be driven largely by CMV exposure. Linkage disequilibrium might explain the correlated functional status among segregating V segments, but an unknown experimental factor could not be ruled out. The authors suggested that the approach could potentially be extended to other disease states and immunological phenotypes. Because HLA typing was unavailable for some donors at each locus, only the typed subset was used in association tests. In this cohort, only TCR beta chains were sequenced, and detectable features were limited by the absence of alpha or paired-chain data. Some IMGT-functional V segments, including TRBV6-2 and TRBV6-3, could not be distinguished by the 87-base-pair reads and were therefore excluded.

Library prep was done by the immunoSEQ multiplex PCR assay. For the multiplex PCR, a mixture combining 60 forward primers for TCR Vbeta segments and 13 reverse primers for TCR Jbeta segments was used. The CDR3 region of rearranged TCR beta genes was amplified from genomic DNA by a multiplex PCR assay. Amplified TCR beta libraries were sequenced as 87-base-pair reads on the Illumina HiSeq System. The study's own analysis went as follows. In a later analysis, tens of millions of unique TCR beta chains were counted across the roughly 700 repertoires, and roughly 10 million of these chains were shared by at least two donors. Raw reads were error-corrected and collapsed into unique sequences by a nearest-neighbor algorithm in which closely related sequences were merged to remove PCR and sequencing errors. To assign V, D and J gene segments, CDR3 sequences were aligned to IMGT reference sequences. Each retained sequence needed at least a six-nucleotide match to both a V gene segment and a J gene segment. Rearrangements were called productive when the CDR3 lacked stop codons and stayed in frame with V and J; all others were non-productive. CDR3 was defined by IMGT convention, running from the second conserved V-encoded cysteine to the conserved J-encoded phenylalanine. The earlier analysis of about 590 of the donors excluded sequences that lacked an unambiguous match to a single V gene segment. An earlier analysis of almost 600 of the donors classified V segments as functional when productive rearrangements were above 56.7% and as segregating when the standard deviation between donors was above 5%. A statistical classification framework was developed to diagnose cytomegalovirus status using the catalog of TCR beta chain sequences. In a later analysis, V and J genes were assigned by comparing TCR nucleotide sequences against IMGT/GENE-DB human TR gene sequences. The TCRdist pipeline was used in a later analysis to assign CDR3 sequences and most-parsimonious VDJ recombination scenarios. In a later analysis, every TCR beta chain was defined by the combination of its CDR3 amino acid sequence and its V-gene family, and reads without a unique V-gene family were dropped. As a way to deal with suspected cross-contamination and a sequencing artifact, a later analysis dropped roughly 620 nucleotide sequences that were highly shared and had low generation probability. In a later analysis, a clonal expansion index was calculated for each public chain from normalized within-repertoire ranks of inferred template counts. In a later analysis, generation probabilities were computed using a VDJ recombination model fitted to out-of-frame rearrangements, and the results were checked against IGoR. Hypergeometric tests were used in a later analysis to score TCR-TCR, TCR-HLA and TCR-CMV co-occurrence, with a repertoire-size bias correction applied to the TCR pairs. In a later analysis, false discovery rates were estimated by permuting HLA or CMV assignments 20 times. A later analysis grouped co-occurring TCRs with DBSCAN, adding TCRdist sequence similarity when clustering within HLA-allele-positive subsets. For co-occurrence clustering, repertoires with fewer than 30,000 or more than 120,000 public chains were excluded, along with roughly 5 repertoires with anomalous nucleotide sharing. TCRdb took over this immuneACCESS table, retaining in-frame rearrangements with V and J assigned. Such tables are incomplete; in checked studies, under half of the missing clones stem from an unresolved V gene, and the remainder is unexplained. V and J calls and clone size are as listed in that table; D and trimming were resolved from the DNA. This sample comprises hundreds of thousands of clones, 55% to 75% of them detected only once. The ten largest clones capture 2.6% of the sample.

The sequence was obtained from a man in his forties in good health and CMV-seropositive. Sequenced input: PBMCs. The chain couples TRBV27 to TRBJ1-4, with 9 central nucleotides matching TRBD1. The nucleotide sequence is given as TGTGCCAGCAGTATCTACTGGACAGGGGCCACAACTAATGAAAAACTGTTTTTT. Translated, this is CASSIYWTGATTNEKLFF.